The 3 T cell receptor beta chains below come from one sample, sequenced in a study of response to subunit inactivated influenza vaccine. Each CDR3 protein is one row after TCRdb ran MiXCR on the RT-PCR reads. The sample records hundreds of thousands of distinct CDR3 sequences, roughly 18% being singletons. The specimen was PBMCs from blood, collected around 5 days after vaccination. These receptors were taken from a man aged 50-60 years who received an inactivated influenza vaccine.

V gene TRBV15 combines with J gene TRBJ1-1; D is perhaps TRBD1 (5 bases). This CDR3 has 16 residues. Germline V lookup: CDR1 LNHNV, CDR2 YYDKDF (reference sequence). V gave up 1 base and J gave up 0 bases, with 12 bases separating them. The CDR3 here is CATSRAGGTMNTEAFF. For the CDR3, the DNA is TGTGCCACCAGCAGAGCTGGGGGGACTATGAACACTGAAGCTTTCTTT. Together with reference TRBV15 and TRBJ1-1, the CDR3 gives the full variable domain: DAMVIQNPRYQVTQFGKPVTLSCSQTLNHNVMYWYQQKSSQAPKLLFHYYDKDFNNEADTPDNFQSRRPNTSFCFLDIRSPGLGDTAMYLCATSRAGGTMNTEAFFGQGTRLTVV.

This clonotype was picked up one time. This chain connects TRBV10-3 to TRBJ2-3, with 10 bases fitting TRBD2. The CDR3 consists of 15 residues. J was trimmed by 0 bases and V by 9 bases; bases with no gene match: 6. Per the germline V gene, CDR1 is ENHRY and CDR2 is SYGVKD. CDR3 in DNA: TGTGCCATGAGCGGACTAGCGGTTAGCACAGATACGCAGTATTTT. It yields the protein CAMSGLAVSTDTQYF.

This clonotype was observed a few times. This chain connects TRBV7-9 to TRBJ1-1; D is uncertain. V was pared by 7 bases and J by 1 base, with 13 bases between. This CDR3 is built from 14 residues. Per germline, CDR1 SEHNR and CDR2 FQNEAQ (reference sequence). The CDR3 DNA reads TGTGCCAGCAAAAATACTCTGACGAACACTGAAGCTTTCTTT. It yields the protein CASKNTLTNTEAFF.